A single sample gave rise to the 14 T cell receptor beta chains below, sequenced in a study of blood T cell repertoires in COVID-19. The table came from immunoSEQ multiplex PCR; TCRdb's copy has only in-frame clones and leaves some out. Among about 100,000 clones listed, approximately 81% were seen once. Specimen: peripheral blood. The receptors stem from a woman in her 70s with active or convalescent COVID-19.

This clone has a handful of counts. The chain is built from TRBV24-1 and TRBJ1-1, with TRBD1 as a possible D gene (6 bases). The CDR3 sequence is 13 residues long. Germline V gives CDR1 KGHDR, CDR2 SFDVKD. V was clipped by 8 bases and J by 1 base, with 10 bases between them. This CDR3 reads CATKLGQNTEAFF. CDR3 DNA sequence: TGTGCCACCAAATTGGGACAGAACACTGAAGCTTTCTTT.

The CDR3 here is CASSPLAAPGSSVRTEAFF. DNA for the CDR3: TGTGCCAGCTCACCACTGGCGGCCCCAGGGTCCTCGGTACGGACTGAAGCTTTCTTT. The chain joins TRBV18 to TRBJ1-1; possibly TRBD1 for D (5 bases). Germline assignment: CDR1 KGHSH and CDR2 LQKENI. Trimming stripped 1 base from V and 5 bases from J, with 26 bases between. The CDR3 is 19 residues long.

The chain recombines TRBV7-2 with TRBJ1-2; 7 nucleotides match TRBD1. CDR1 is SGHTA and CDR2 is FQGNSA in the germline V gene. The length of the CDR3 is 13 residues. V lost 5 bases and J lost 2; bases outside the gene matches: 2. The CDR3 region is CASSATGNYGYTF. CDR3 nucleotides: TGTGCCAGCAGCGCGACAGGGAACTATGGCTACACCTTC.

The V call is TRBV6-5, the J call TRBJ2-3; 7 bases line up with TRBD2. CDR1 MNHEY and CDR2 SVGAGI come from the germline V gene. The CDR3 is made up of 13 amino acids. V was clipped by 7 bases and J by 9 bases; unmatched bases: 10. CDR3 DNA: TGTGCCAGCATGAGACTAGCAACCCAAACGCAGTATTTT. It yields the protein CASMRLATQTQYF.

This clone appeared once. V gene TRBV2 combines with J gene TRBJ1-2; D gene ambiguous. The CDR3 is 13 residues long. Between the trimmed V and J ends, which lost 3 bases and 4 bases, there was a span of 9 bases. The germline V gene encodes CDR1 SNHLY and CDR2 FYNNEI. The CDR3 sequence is CASSEMGSYGYTF. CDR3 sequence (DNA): TGTGCCAGCAGTGAGATGGGCAGCTATGGCTACACCTTC.

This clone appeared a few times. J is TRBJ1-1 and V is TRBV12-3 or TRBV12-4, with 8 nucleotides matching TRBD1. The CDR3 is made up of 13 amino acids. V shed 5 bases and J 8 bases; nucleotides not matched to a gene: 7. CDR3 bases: TGTGCCAGCAGTCCGGACAGGGCCGGGGAAGCTTTCTTT. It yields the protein CASSPDRAGEAFF.

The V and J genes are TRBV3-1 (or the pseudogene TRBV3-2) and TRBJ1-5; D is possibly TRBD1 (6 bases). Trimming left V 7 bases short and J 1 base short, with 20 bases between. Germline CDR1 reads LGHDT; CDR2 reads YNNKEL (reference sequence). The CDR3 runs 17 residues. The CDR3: CASNLCRDIWSNQPQHF. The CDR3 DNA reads TGTGCCAGCAACCTTTGTCGGGACATTTGGAGCAATCAGCCCCAGCATTTT.

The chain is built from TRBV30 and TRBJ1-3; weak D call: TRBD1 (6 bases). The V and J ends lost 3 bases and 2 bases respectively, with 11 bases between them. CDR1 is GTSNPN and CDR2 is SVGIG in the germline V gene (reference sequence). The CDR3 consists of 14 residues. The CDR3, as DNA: TGTGCCTGGAGAGGACAGAACCCTGGAAACACCATATATTTT. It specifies CAWRGQNPGNTIYF.

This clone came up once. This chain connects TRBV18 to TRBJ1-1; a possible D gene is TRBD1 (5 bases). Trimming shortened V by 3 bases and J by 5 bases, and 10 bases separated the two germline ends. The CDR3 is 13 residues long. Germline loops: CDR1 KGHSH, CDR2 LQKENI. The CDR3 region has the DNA TGTGCCAGCTCACCTGAGCAGGGAACTGAAGCTTTCTTT. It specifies CASSPEQGTEAFF.

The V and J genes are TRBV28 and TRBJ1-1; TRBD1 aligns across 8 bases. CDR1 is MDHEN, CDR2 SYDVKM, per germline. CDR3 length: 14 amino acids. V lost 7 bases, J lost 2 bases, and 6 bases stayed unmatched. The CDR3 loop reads CASTAGTGNTEAFF. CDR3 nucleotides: TGTGCCAGCACCGCCGGGACAGGAAACACTGAAGCTTTCTTT.

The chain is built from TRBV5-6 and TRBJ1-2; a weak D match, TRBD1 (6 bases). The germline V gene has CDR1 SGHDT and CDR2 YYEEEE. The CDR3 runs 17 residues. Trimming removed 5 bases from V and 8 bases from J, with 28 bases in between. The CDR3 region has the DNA TGTGCCAGCAGGTCCGATGTTGACAGGTTCGGCGAGGGCGGCTACACCTTC. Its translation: CASRSDVDRFGEGGYTF.

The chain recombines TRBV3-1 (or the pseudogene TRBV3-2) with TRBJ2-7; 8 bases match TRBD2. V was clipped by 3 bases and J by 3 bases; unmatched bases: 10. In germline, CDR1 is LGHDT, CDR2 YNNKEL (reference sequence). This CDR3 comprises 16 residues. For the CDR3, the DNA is TGTGCCAGCAGCCATCCCGTGAGACTAGCGTACTACGAGCAGTACTTC. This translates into CASSHPVRLAYYEQYF.

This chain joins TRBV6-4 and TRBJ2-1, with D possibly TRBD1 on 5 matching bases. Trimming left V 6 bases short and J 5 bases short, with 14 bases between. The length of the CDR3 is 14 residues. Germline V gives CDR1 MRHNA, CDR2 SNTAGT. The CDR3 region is CASRRTTVDNEQFF. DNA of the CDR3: TGTGCCAGCAGGCGTACGACAGTGGACAATGAGCAGTTCTTC.

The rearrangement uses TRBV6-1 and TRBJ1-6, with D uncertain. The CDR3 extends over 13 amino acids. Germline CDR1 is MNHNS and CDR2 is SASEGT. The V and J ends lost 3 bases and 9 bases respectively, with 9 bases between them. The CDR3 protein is CASSDTGVSPLHF. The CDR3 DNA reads TGTGCCAGCAGTGATACGGGAGTTTCACCCCTCCACTTT.